This TCR beta chain appears in the sequencing data of a study of blood T cell repertoires in COVID-19. Study-level information: Nucleic acid was either cDNA or gDNA, and it came from T cells, B-cell-depleted T cells, or PBMCs.

The method was immunoSEQ multiplex PCR; TCRdb's version includes in-frame clones alone and lacks a portion of them. This sample has 150,000 to 170,000 clones; around 83% occur once, and the top ten carry around 10%. V dropped 3 bases and J dropped 2 bases, with 16 bases sitting between them. This CDR3 contains 16 residues. Germline loops: CDR1 MNHEY, CDR2 SMNVEV (reference sequence). The J gene is TRBJ2-5, the V gene TRBV27, with D perhaps TRBD1 (6 bases). The sequence was collected from a woman in her fifties or sixties with COVID-19, enrolled during active disease. Sequencing input: peripheral blood. The CDR3 sequence is CASSFVGTPSQETQYF. The CDR3 DNA sequence: TGTGCCAGCAGTTTCGTCGGGACACCTTCTCAAGAGACCCAGTACTTC.